This T cell receptor (beta chain) was captured by sequencing in a study of cytomegalovirus exposure and HLA in healthy donors. As for the study in general: Researchers previously reported finding roughly 120 million unique TCR beta sequences from 170 million or so T cells.

Germline loops: CDR1 SGHRS, CDR2 YFSETQ. CDR3 size: 14 residues. With 4 bases clipped from V and 3 bases from J, the junction kept 6 bases outside the gene matches. Healthy bone marrow donors made up the cohort. With 60 Vbeta and 13 Jbeta primers, the PCR was carried out. Profiled with immunoSEQ multiplex PCR; TCRdb holds only in-frame clones, not every one. In the table there are 150,000 to 170,000 clones, about 80% of which are singletons. The source is a woman between 40 and 55 years old in good health and CMV-seronegative. The chain is built from TRBV5-1 and TRBJ1-1; 7 positions match TRBD1. Material: PBMCs. The CDR3, as DNA: TGCGCCAGCAGCCAAGGGACAGCCTACACTGAAGCTTTCTTT. Its translation: CASSQGTAYTEAFF.